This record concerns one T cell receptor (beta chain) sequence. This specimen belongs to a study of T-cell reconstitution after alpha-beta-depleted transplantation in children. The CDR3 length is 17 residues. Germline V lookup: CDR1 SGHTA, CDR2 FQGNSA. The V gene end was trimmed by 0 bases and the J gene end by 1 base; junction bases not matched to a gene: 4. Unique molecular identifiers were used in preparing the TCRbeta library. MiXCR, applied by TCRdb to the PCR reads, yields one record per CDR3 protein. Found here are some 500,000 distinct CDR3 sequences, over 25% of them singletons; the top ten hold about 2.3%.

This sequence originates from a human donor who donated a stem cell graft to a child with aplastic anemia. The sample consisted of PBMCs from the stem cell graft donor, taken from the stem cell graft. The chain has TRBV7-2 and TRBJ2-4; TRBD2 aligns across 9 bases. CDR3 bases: TGTGCCAGCAGCTTAGCGCTTGGACTAGCGGCCAAAAACATTCAGTACTTC. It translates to CASSLALGLAAKNIQYF.